Presented here are 16 T cell receptor beta chains from one specimen sequenced in a study of shared T cell receptors in the human thymus. Clones were sequenced by immunoSEQ multiplex PCR, and TCRdb holds only the in-frame ones, with some missing. The sample consists of 700,000 or so clones, approximately 85% of them appearing once. The sample also formed part of further work on human thymus T cells.

Sequenced material: thymocytes. The receptors were gathered from a girl less than two years old with a congenital heart defect.

V and J are TRBV10-2 and TRBJ2-1; 7 bases agree with TRBD1. Germline V gene lookup returns CDR1 WSHSY and CDR2 SAAADI. The V and J ends lost 7 bases and 5 bases, in that order; junction bases with no gene match: 17. This CDR3 region has 17 residues. DNA of the CDR3: TGCGCCAGCACTGAAGGGTTTGACAGGGAAGGTGACAATGAGCAGTTCTTC. Protein product: CASTEGFDREGDNEQFF.

V is TRBV7-8 and J is TRBJ1-1; a possible D gene is TRBD1 (5 bases). V was clipped by 4 bases and J by 3 bases, with 15 bases between them. The CDR3 runs 15 residues. Germline V CDR1 and CDR2: SGHVS, FQNEAQ. The CDR3 here is CASSSSDGGDTEAFF. The CDR3 coding sequence is TGTGCCAGCAGCTCCTCCGACGGGGGGGACACTGAAGCTTTCTTT.

This chain links TRBV4-1 with TRBJ2-1; possible D gene TRBD2, 6 bases. Trimming cost V 4 bases and J 7 bases, with 11 bases left between them. The CDR3 totals 13 residues. Germline-derived CDR1 and CDR2 are MGHRA and YSYEKL. In DNA, the CDR3 is TGCGCCAGCAGCCGCAAGGCGGGGAATGAGCAGTTCTTC. Amino acids: CASSRKAGNEQFF.

The V gene is TRBV10-3, the J gene TRBJ2-7; 10 bases fit TRBD2. This CDR3 has 18 residues. Germline CDR1 reads ENHRY; CDR2 reads SYGVKD. V gave up 2 bases and J gave up 0 bases; unmatched junction bases: 10. The CDR3 loop is CAISEEGSGGNHSYEQYF. The DNA of the CDR3 is TGTGCCATCAGTGAGGAGGGTAGCGGGGGGAACCACTCCTACGAGCAGTACTTC.

CDR3 loop: CASSLWGRIRSSYNEQFF. CDR3 coding DNA: TGCGCCAGCAGCTTGTGGGGGCGGATAAGGAGCTCCTACAATGAGCAGTTCTTC. The chain joins TRBV5-1 to TRBJ2-1; D may be TRBD1 (6 bases). Germline CDR1 SGHRS, CDR2 YFSETQ. V dropped 1 base and J dropped 0 bases, with 17 bases sitting between them. There are 18 residues in the CDR3.

The V gene is TRBV7-4, the J gene TRBJ1-1, with 7 bases identical to TRBD1. V lost 5 bases and J lost 2; bases outside the gene matches: 14. Germline assignment: CDR1 SGHVT and CDR2 SQSDAQ. The CDR3 extends over 17 amino acids. The CDR3 DNA sequence: TGTGCCAGCAGCCTCTCGACAGGGACCCATGAAAACACTGAAGCTTTCTTT. Protein: CASSLSTGTHENTEAFF.

This clone was recorded only once. The junction does not match germline at one end; this may be a read error. This chain joins TRBV6-6 and TRBJ1-5, with D uncertain. The germline V gene has CDR1 MNHNY and CDR2 SVGAGI (reference sequence). This CDR3 region has 13 residues. The CDR3 DNA is TGTGCCAGCAGTTACAATAGCGATCAGCCCCAGCATTTT. Protein: CASSYNSDQPQHF.

V usage is TRBV11-2 and J usage is TRBJ1-2; weak D call: TRBD1 (6 bases). V was cut by 8 bases and J by 5 bases, with 18 bases left in between. In germline, CDR1 is SGHAT, CDR2 FQNNGV. CDR3 length: 14 amino acids. The chain's CDR3 is CASGRTATGYGYTF. In DNA form, the CDR3 reads TGTGCCAGCGGGCGGACAGCCACGGGATATGGCTACACCTTC.

The genes are TRBV27 and TRBJ2-1; 13 bases fit TRBD2. V dropped 6 bases and J dropped 7; count of bases not matched to a gene: 3. Germline V gene sequence: CDR1 MNHEY, CDR2 SMNVEV (reference sequence). The CDR3 covers 14 residues. CDR3 coding DNA: TGTGCCAGCAGCCTACTAGCGGGGGGGAATGAGCAGTTCTTC. Its protein is CASSLLAGGNEQFF.

The V call is TRBV19, the J call TRBJ1-1; no firm D call. There are 15 residues in the CDR3. The germline CDR1 and CDR2 sequences are LNHDA and SQIVND (reference sequence). V was cut by 4 bases and J by 7 bases, with 19 bases left in between. The CDR3: CASSTPTGRDFEAFF. CDR3 DNA: TGTGCCAGTAGTACCCCGACGGGGAGGGATTTTGAAGCTTTCTTT.

The chain joins TRBV6-5 to TRBJ1-1; TRBD1 might be the D (6 bases). The V gene's germline CDR1 is MNHEY and CDR2 SVGAGI. Trimming took 6 bases from V and 0 from J, leaving 11 bases between them. This CDR3 region has 14 residues. In nucleotides, the CDR3 is TGTGCCAGCAGCCGGACAGTTATGAACACTGAAGCTTTCTTT. Protein sequence: CASSRTVMNTEAFF.

This chain links TRBV14 with TRBJ2-7, with a tentative D call TRBD2 (5 bases). Germline V gene lookup returns CDR1 SGHDN and CDR2 FVKESK. Trimming pared 0 bases from V and 0 bases from J, leaving 12 bases between. The CDR3 contains 16 residues. CDR3 coding DNA: TGTGCCAGCAGCCAAGACGAGGGCGTAAGCTCCTACGAGCAGTACTTC. It translates to CASSQDEGVSSYEQYF.

The V call is TRBV7-2, the J call TRBJ1-4; 8 bases are shared with TRBD1. The CDR3 is 14 amino acids. Losses at the gene ends were 2 bases for V and 10 bases for J; bases not matched to a gene: 6. Germline V lookup: CDR1 SGHTA, CDR2 FQGNSA. The DNA of the CDR3 is TGTGCCAGCAGCTTACCGACAGGGGACGGAAAACTGTTTTTT. Translating it yields CASSLPTGDGKLFF. Full variable domain (outside the CDR3, taken from reference TRBV7-2 and TRBJ1-4): GAGVSQSPSNKVTEKGKDVELRCDPISGHTALYWYRQSLGQGLEFLIYFQGNSAPDKSGLPSDRFSAERTGGSVSTLTIQRTQQEDSAVYLCASSLPTGDGKLFFGSGTQLSVL.

The CDR3 DNA is TGTGCCAGCAGCCAATCGGGCGGGGAGCTGTTTTTT. Its translation is CASSQSGGELFF. The V gene is TRBV14, the J gene TRBJ2-2; no reliable D call. This CDR3 contains 12 residues. Trimming shortened V by 2 bases and J by 7 bases, and 5 bases separated the two germline ends. CDR1 and CDR2 (germline): SGHDN, FVKESK.

V is TRBV2 and J is TRBJ2-3, with TRBD2 identical over 10 bases. Trimming at V came to 10 bases and at J to 2 bases, leaving 6 bases not matched to a gene. From germline, CDR1 is SNHLY and CDR2 FYNNEI. The CDR3 runs 14 residues. The CDR3 loop reads CATLSGGATDTQYF. Here the CDR3 DNA reads TGTGCCACCCTAAGCGGGGGGGCCACAGATACGCAGTATTTT.

The rearrangement links TRBV7-2 to TRBJ1-5, with D perhaps TRBD1 (5 bases). The V end lost 6 bases, the J end lost 4 bases, and 19 bases lay between the germline ends. The CDR3 totals 16 residues. Germline values: CDR1 SGHTA, CDR2 FQGNSA. The CDR3 DNA follows: TGTGCCAGCAGTCGTTTACAGGAAGATGATAATCAGCCCCAGCATTTT. It codes for CASSRLQEDDNQPQHF. Drawing the rest from reference TRBV7-2 and TRBJ1-5, the complete variable domain is GAGVSQSPSNKVTEKGKDVELRCDPISGHTALYWYRQSLGQGLEFLIYFQGNSAPDKSGLPSDRFSAERTGGSVSTLTIQRTQQEDSAVYLCASSRLQEDDNQPQHFGDGTRLSIL.